The text below deals with one TCR beta chain. The V segment lost 4 bases and the J segment 5 bases; nucleotides outside the gene matches: 5. The CDR3 is made up of 15 amino acids. Per germline, CDR1 KGHDR and CDR2 SFDVKD. In the authors' methods: Amplification from reference gene primers served as the basis for estimated nucleated cell counts. The protocol was immunoSEQ multiplex PCR, while the TCRdb copy is restricted to in-frame clones and leaves out a portion. From that table come the V and J calls and clone size; the DNA was used to work out D and trimming. The sample yields over 200,000 clones, approximately 84% seen once. These data come from a study of blood T cell repertoires in COVID-19. Across the study: From the United States, Italy and Spain came samples of acute and convalescent COVID-19. T cells, B-cell-depleted T cells, or PBMCs provided the cDNA or gDNA that served as material.

Specimen: peripheral blood. The chain joins TRBV24-1 to TRBJ2-1; 9 nucleotides align to TRBD1. The receptor was derived from a man older than 75 with acute or convalescent COVID-19. This CDR3 reads CATSDTGTGHNEQFF. Written as DNA, the CDR3 is TGTGCCACCAGTGACACCGGGACAGGGCACAATGAGCAGTTCTTC.